Below are 14 T cell receptor beta chains sequenced from a single sample in a study of tumor-infiltrating lymphocytes in primary liver carcinoma. The authors made TCR beta cDNA from approximately 490 ng total RNA with a constant-region primer. ARM-PCR was slightly modified, and three nested multiplex PCR rounds with it gave rise to the TCR beta libraries. TRBV1-TRBV30 forward primers paired with a C-beta reverse primer were used in the first two PCR rounds, which ran approximately 10 cycles each. One entry per CDR3 protein results from TCRdb running MiXCR on the multiplex PCR reads. Among some 64,000 distinct CDR3 sequences, roughly two thirds were seen once, and the ten largest hold approximately 37%. Co-extraction yielded RNA and DNA from around 20-30 mg of unsorted bulk tissue. Material: liver tumor tissue from sampling region 4. Subset given: tumor region T4, right-lateral pole. These TCRs come from a man in his forties with primary liver carcinoma and hepatitis B virus infection.

The CDR3 sequence: CALSAGYKQYF. For the CDR3, the DNA is TGTGCCCTCAGCGCCGGTTACAAGCAGTACTTC. V usage is TRBV6-2 or TRBV6-3 and J usage is TRBJ2-7; D uncertain. V lost 11 bases, J lost 8 bases, and 16 bases lay in between. Germline V gene data show CDR1 as MNHEY and CDR2 as SVGEGT. This CDR3 region has 11 residues.

The chain employs TRBV14 and TRBJ1-1; 12 positions agree with TRBD1. Germline CDR1 reads SGHDN; CDR2 reads FVKESK. This CDR3 comprises 17 residues. Here the CDR3 DNA reads TGTGTCAACAGCCAAGAAGGGACAGGGGGCCAGGACACTGAAGCTTTCTTT. Residues: CVNSQEGTGGQDTEAFF.

On this clonotype: Compared with germline, one end of the junction differs, possibly owing to a read error. This chain joins TRBV4-3 and TRBJ1-2, with D possibly TRBD1 on 6 matching bases. Germline values: CDR1 LGHNA, CDR2 YSLEER. The CDR3 sequence is 14 residues long. In nucleotides, the CDR3 is TGCGCCAGGAGCCAAGTTGTGACAGGATCTGGCTACACGTTC. Protein product: CARSQVVTGSGYTF.

This clonotype was seen many times. This chain links TRBV30 with TRBJ2-2; 7 positions agree with TRBD1. Germline-derived CDR1 and CDR2 are GTSNPN and SVGIG (reference sequence). The CDR3 is 14 residues long. V was clipped by 5 bases and J by 1 base; unmatched bases: 4. CDR3 DNA: TGTGCCTGGGGAAGGGACAGGAACACCGGGGAGCTGTTTTTT. The encoded protein is CAWGRDRNTGELFF.

This clonotype occurred once. A junction end diverges from the germline sequence, so it may reflect a read error. The J gene is TRBJ2-7, the V gene TRBV29-1, with a tentative D call TRBD1 (6 bases). The CDR3 loop spans 12 amino acids. CDR1 SQVTM and CDR2 ANQGSEA come from the germline V gene. This CDR3 reads CIVTGTSYEQHF. The CDR3 nucleotides are TGCATCGTAACCGGGACATCCTACGAGCAGCACTTC.

In its sample, this clonotype was seen once. A much larger clone lies one base from this, so it may be a read error. The chain combines TRBV12-3 or TRBV12-4 with TRBJ2-6; D remains unclear. The CDR3 runs 13 residues. In DNA, the CDR3 is TGTGTCAGCACCATCTCTGGGGCCAACGTCCTGACTTTC. Amino acid sequence: CVSTISGANVLTF.

Concerning this clonotype: A much more abundant neighbour one base away suggests this may be a read error. The chain recombines TRBV7-2 with TRBJ2-3; TRBD2 might be the D (5 bases). The length of the CDR3 is 14 residues. The germline CDR1 and CDR2 sequences are SGHTA and FQGNSA. The CDR3 DNA reads as TGTGCCAACAGCTTACGGAGCGGCTCAGATACGCAGTATTTT. Its protein product is CANSLRSGSDTQYF.

This clonotype occurred a few times. A much larger clone lies one base from this, so it may be a read error. The rearrangement joins TRBV29-1 to TRBJ2-1; D is unresolved. The CDR3 is 13 residues long. Per the germline V gene, CDR1 is SQVTM and CDR2 is ANQGSEA. The CDR3 spells CTVLVSSGHEQFF. CDR3 nucleotide sequence: TGCACCGTTCTGGTATCGTCCGGGCATGAGCAGTTCTTC.

In regard to this clonotype: It may be a read error: a sequence one base away is much more abundant. The chain has TRBV10-3 and TRBJ2-1, with 10 bases lining up with TRBD2. With 7 bases clipped from V and 9 bases from J, the junction kept 9 bases outside the gene matches. From germline, CDR1 is ENHRY and CDR2 SYGVKD. CDR3 length: 14 residues. The DNA for the CDR3 is TGTGCCATCAAAGATGCTAGCGGGAGTATTGAGCAGTTCTTC. Translating gives CAIKDASGSIEQFF.

Notes on this clonotype: The junction departs from the called germline gene at one end, perhaps through a read error. The V gene is TRBV29-1, the J gene TRBJ2-5; no reliable D call. The germline V gene has CDR1 SQVTM and CDR2 ANQGSEA. The CDR3 is 13 amino acids. CDR3 sequence reads: CSVEVTPKETQYF. DNA for the CDR3: TGCAGCGTCGAAGTGACACCCAAAGAGACCCAGTACTTC.

This clonotype was counted only a few times. One junction end does not reproduce the germline sequence, and a read error may be involved. The rearrangement joins TRBV11-1 to TRBJ2-2, with a tentative D call TRBD1 (6 bases). The CDR3 runs 13 residues. Germline CDR1 SGHAT, CDR2 FQDESV (reference sequence). This chain's CDR3 is CASSFWDTGEMFF. CDR3 in DNA: TGCGCCAGCAGCTTTTGGGACACCGGGGAGATGTTTTTT.

This clonotype appeared a single time. The chain is built from TRBV5-6 and TRBJ2-1; D call uncertain. V was trimmed by 3 bases and J by 8 bases, leaving 15 bases between them. Germline CDR1 and CDR2: SGHDT and YYEEEE. The CDR3 has 14 amino acids. This CDR3 is CASSYFSPYDEQFF. The CDR3 nucleotides are TGTGCCAGCAGCTACTTTAGCCCTTACGATGAGCAGTTCTTC.

This clonotype has more than one count but fewer than ten. One end of the junction is discordant with germline, which a read error may explain. The chain carries TRBV12-5 and TRBJ1-1; a weak D match, TRBD1 (6 bases). This CDR3 comprises 17 residues. Germline-derived CDR1 and CDR2 are LGHNT and FRNRAP. The CDR3 here is CTSGLPKNRDKDTEAFF. CDR3 sequence (DNA): TGTACTAGTGGTTTGCCTAAAAACCGGGACAAAGACACTGAAGCTTTCTTT.

Of note for this clonotype: One end of the junction does not line up with germline, which may come from a read error. V usage is TRBV28 and J usage is TRBJ2-3; 7 nucleotides agree with TRBD2. The CDR3 loop spans 16 amino acids. Germline CDR1 is MDHEN and CDR2 is SYDVKM. The CDR3 sequence: CTSSSSSGTSTDTQYF. For the CDR3, the DNA is TGTACCAGCAGTTCCTCTAGCGGAACTAGCACAGATACGCAGTATTTT.